The clone carrying this T cell receptor (beta chain) has a handful of counts. CDR3 size: 14 residues. This sample is drawn from a study of T cells after yellow fever vaccination. MiXCR, applied by TCRdb to the 5' RACE reads, yields one record per CDR3 protein. The data hold 300,000 to 400,000 distinct CDR3 sequences, with 9.5% to 12% observed a single time. The specimen was CD4+ T cells sorted from PBMCs, collected 45 days after the yellow fever booster vaccination. This sequence joins TRBV3-2 and TRBJ2-5. TRBV3-2 is listed as a pseudogene. This TCR came from a man aged 18 to 35 who received the YFV17D yellow fever vaccine. The CDR3 DNA sequence: TGTGCCAGCAGCCAAGATAGCCGTTCAGAGACCCAGTACTTC. Translating it yields CASSQDSRSETQYF.